One T cell receptor (beta chain) is described in this entry. This record comes from a study of patients and donors after allogeneic stem cell transplantation. TCRdb re-analysed the RT-PCR reads in MiXCR, keeping a single row per CDR3 protein. The profile covers hundreds of thousands of distinct CDR3 sequences, with around 15% appearing a single time and less than 9.5% taken by the ten largest. The CDR3 loop spans 13 amino acids. Trimming took 5 bases from V and 10 from J; bases not matched to a gene: 7. CDR1 SEHNR and CDR2 FQNEAQ come from the germline V gene (reference sequence). The sequence came from a human donor who was either an allogeneic HSCT recipient or a stem cell or donor lymphocyte infusion donor (not recorded which). It is not recorded whose cells these are; they may come from a transplant donor. V and J are TRBV7-9 and TRBJ2-4, with 8 bases matching TRBD2. Sequencing was done on a sample of blood, either unsorted or a sorted T cell fraction (not recorded which). CDR3 region: CASSPGLAVIQYF. The CDR3 DNA is TGTGCCAGCAGCCCCGGACTAGCAGTTATTCAGTACTTC.